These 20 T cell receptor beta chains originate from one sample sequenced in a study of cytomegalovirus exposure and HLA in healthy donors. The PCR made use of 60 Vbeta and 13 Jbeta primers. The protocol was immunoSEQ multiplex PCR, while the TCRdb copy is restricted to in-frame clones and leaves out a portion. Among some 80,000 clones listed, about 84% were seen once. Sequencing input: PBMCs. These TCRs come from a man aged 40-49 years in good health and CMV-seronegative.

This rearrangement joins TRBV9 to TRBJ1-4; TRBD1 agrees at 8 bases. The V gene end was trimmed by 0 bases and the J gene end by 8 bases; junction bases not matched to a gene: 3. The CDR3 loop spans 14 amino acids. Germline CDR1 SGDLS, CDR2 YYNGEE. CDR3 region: CASSVEWTGEKLFF. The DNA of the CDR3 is TGTGCCAGCAGCGTAGAGTGGACAGGGGAAAAACTGTTTTTT.

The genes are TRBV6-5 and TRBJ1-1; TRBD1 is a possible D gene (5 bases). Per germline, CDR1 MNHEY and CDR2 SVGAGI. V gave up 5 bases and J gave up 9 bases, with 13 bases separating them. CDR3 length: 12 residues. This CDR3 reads CASSPSGTQAFF. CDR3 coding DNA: TGTGCCAGCAGTCCCAGCGGGACCCAAGCTTTCTTT.

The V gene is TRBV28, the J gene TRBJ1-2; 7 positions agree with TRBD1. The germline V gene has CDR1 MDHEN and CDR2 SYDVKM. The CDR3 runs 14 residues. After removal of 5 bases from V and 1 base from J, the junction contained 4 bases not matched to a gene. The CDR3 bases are TGTGCCAGCAGTCCGGACAGGTTTAACTATGGCTACACCTTC. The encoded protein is CASSPDRFNYGYTF.

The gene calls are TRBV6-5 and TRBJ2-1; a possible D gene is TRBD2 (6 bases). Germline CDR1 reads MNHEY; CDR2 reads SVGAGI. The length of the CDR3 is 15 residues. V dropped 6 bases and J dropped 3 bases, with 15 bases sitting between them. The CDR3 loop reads CASRTGLANYNEQFF. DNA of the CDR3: TGTGCCAGCAGGACCGGCCTAGCGAACTACAATGAGCAGTTCTTC.

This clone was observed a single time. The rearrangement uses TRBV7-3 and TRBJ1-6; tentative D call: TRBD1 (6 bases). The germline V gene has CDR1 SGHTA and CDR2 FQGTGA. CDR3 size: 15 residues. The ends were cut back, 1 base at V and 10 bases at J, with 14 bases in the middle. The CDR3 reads CASSLRAGEGSPLHF. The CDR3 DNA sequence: TGTGCCAGCAGCTTAAGGGCAGGGGAAGGCTCACCCCTCCACTTT.

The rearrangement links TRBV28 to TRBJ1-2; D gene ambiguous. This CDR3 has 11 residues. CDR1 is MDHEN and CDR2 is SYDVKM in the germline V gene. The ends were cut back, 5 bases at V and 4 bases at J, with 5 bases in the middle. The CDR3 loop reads CASSPSYGYTF. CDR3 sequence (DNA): TGTGCCAGCAGTCCATCCTATGGCTACACCTTC.

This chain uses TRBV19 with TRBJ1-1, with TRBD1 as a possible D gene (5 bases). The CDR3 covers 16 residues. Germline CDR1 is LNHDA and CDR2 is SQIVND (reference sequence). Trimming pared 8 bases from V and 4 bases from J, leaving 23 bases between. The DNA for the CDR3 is TGTGCCAGTTCACCATTAGCGGGGGATAAAGGCACTGAAGCTTTCTTT. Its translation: CASSPLAGDKGTEAFF.

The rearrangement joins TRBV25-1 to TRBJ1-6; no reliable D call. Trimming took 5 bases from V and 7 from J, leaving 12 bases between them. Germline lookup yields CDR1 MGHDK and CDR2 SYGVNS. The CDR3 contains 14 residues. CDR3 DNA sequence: TGTGCCAGCAGTCCGCGGTCCCTAAATTCACCCCTCCACTTT. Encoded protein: CASSPRSLNSPLHF.

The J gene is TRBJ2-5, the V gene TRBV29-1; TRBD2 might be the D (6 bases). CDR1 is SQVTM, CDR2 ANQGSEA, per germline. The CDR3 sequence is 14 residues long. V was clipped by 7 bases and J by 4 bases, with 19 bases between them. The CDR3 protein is CSASRTVGGETQYF. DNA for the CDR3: TGCAGCGCCTCCCGGACGGTGGGGGGAGAGACCCAGTACTTC.

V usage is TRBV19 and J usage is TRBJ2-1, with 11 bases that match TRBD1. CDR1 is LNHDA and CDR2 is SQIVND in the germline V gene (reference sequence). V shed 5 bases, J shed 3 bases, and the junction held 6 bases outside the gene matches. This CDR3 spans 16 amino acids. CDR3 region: CASSSWTGGFYNEQFF. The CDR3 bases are TGTGCCAGTAGTTCCTGGACAGGGGGCTTCTACAATGAGCAGTTCTTC. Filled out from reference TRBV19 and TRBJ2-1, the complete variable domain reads DGGITQSPKYLFRKEGQNVTLSCEQNLNHDAMYWYRQDPGQGLRLIYYSQIVNDFQKGDIAEGYSVSREKKESFPLTVTSAQKNPTAFYLCASSSWTGGFYNEQFFGPGTRLTVL.

This CDR3 is CASSLAGTTNEKLFF. DNA for the CDR3: TGCGCCAGCAGCTTGGCGGGGACAACTAATGAAAAACTGTTTTTT. The chain combines TRBV5-1 with TRBJ1-4; D gene uncertain. Germline CDR1 reads SGHRS; CDR2 reads YFSETQ. The V end lost 0 bases, the J end lost 0 bases, and 6 bases lay between the germline ends. The length of the CDR3 is 15 residues.

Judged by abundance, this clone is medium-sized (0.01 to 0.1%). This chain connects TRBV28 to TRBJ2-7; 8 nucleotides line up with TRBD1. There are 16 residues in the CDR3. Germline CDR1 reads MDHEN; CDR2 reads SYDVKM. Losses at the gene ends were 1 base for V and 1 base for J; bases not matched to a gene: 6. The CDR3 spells CASSLFGQGRSYEQYF. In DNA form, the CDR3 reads TGTGCCAGCAGTTTATTCGGACAGGGTCGTTCCTACGAGCAGTACTTC. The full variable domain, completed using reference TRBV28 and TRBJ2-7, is DVKVTQSSRYLVKRTGEKVFLECVQDMDHENMFWYRQDPGLGLRLIYFSYDVKMKEKGDIPEGYSVSREKKERFSLILESASTNQTSMYLCASSLFGQGRSYEQYFGPGTRLTVT.

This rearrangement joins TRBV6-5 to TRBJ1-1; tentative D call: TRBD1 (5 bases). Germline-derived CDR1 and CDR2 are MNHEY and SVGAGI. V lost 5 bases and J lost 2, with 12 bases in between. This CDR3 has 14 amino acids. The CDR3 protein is CASSTGGVNTEAFF. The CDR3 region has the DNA TGTGCCAGCAGTACGGGAGGGGTTAACACTGAAGCTTTCTTT.

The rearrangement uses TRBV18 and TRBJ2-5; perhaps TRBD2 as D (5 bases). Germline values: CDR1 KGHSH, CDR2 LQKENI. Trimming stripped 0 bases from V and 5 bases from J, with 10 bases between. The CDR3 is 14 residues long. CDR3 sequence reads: CASSPPYGGETQYF. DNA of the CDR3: TGTGCCAGCTCACCACCGTACGGCGGGGAGACCCAGTACTTC.

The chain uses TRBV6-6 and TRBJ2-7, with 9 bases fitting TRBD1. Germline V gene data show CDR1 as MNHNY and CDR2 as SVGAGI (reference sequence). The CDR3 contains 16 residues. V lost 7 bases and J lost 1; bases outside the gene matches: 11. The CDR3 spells CASNPQPGTGSYEQYF. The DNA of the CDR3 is TGTGCCAGCAATCCCCAGCCAGGGACAGGGTCCTACGAGCAGTACTTC.

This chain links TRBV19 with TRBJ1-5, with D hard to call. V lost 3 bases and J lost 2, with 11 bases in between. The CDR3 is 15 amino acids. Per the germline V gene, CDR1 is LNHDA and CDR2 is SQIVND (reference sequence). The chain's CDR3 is CASSILGRGNQPQHF. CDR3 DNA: TGTGCCAGTAGTATTCTGGGGAGAGGCAATCAGCCCCAGCATTTT.

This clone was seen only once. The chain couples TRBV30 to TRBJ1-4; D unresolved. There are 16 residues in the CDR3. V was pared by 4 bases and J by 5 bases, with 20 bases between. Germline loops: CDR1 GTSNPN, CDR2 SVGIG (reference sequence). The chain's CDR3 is CAWNRGNWAENEKLFF. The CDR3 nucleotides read TGTGCCTGGAACCGGGGTAATTGGGCGGAGAATGAAAAACTGTTTTTT.

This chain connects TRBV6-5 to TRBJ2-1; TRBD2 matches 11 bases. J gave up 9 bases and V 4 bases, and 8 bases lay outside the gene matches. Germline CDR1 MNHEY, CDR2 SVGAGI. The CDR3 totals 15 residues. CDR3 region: CASSSRSGGAGEQFF. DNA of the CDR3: TGTGCCAGCAGTTCCCGTAGCGGGGGGGCAGGTGAGCAGTTCTTC.

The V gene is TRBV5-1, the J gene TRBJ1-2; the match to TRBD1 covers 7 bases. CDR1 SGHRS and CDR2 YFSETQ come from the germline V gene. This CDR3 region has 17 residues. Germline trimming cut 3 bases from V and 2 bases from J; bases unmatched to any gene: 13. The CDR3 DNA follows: TGCGCCAGCAGCTCTAGGAGGGGGCCCCAAGGGAACTATGGCTACACCTTC. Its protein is CASSSRRGPQGNYGYTF.

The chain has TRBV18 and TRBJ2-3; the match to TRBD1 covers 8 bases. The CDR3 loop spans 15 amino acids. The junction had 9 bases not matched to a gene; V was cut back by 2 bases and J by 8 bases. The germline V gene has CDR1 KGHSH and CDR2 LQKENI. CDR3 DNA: TGTGCCAGCTCACCAGGACAGGGAATAGGCCGTACGCAGTATTTT. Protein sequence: CASSPGQGIGRTQYF.